The 12 T cell receptor beta chains in this list originate from one sample, sequenced in a study of CD8 T cells in Susac syndrome. An input of about 0.5 to 1 ug of RNA was subjected to reverse transcription using random hexamers. TCRdb fed the immunoSEQ multiplex PCR reads into MiXCR, producing one record per CDR3 protein. The sample includes some 210,000 distinct CDR3 sequences, approximately 94% of them seen just once. The sequencing input was CD4+ T cells from PBMCs. The receptors here all came from a human donor with Susac syndrome.

The chain links TRBV29-1 to TRBJ1-4; D remains unclear. CDR3 length equals 14 residues. The germline V gene encodes CDR1 SQVTM and CDR2 ANQGSEA. Trimming shortened V by 4 bases and J by 7 bases, and 16 bases separated the two germline ends. CDR3 sequence reads: CSVVYSVSGEKLFF. The CDR3 DNA reads as TGCAGCGTTGTGTACAGCGTCTCGGGTGAAAAACTGTTTTTT.

This chain joins TRBV4-3 and TRBJ2-5; D perhaps matches TRBD2 (6 bases). V was trimmed by 1 base and J by 4 bases, leaving 7 bases between them. CDR3 size: 13 residues. The germline V gene has CDR1 LGHNA and CDR2 YSLEER. CDR3 protein: CASSQAGGETQYF. The DNA for the CDR3 is TGCGCCAGCAGCCAAGCCGGGGGAGAGACCCAGTACTTC.

The chain has TRBV29-1 and TRBJ1-3; D might be TRBD1 (6 bases). Per germline, CDR1 SQVTM and CDR2 ANQGSEA. This CDR3 region has 13 residues. V gave up 4 bases and J gave up 4 bases, with 11 bases separating them. The CDR3, as DNA: TGCAGCGTTGGACAGGTCGGGGGAAACACCATATATTTT. It codes for CSVGQVGGNTIYF.

This sequence joins TRBV21-1 and TRBJ2-5; the table gives TRBD1 as D, unverified against the DNA. TRBV21-1 is termed a pseudogene. The CDR3 consists of 15 residues. The CDR3 here is CASSFLTGHQETQYF. DNA for the CDR3: TGTGCCAGCAGCTTCTTAACAGGCCACCAAGAGACCCAGTACTTC.

V is TRBV20-1 and J is TRBJ1-6; weak D call: TRBD1 (5 bases). CDR1 is DFQATT and CDR2 is SNEGSKA in the germline V gene (reference sequence). V lost 3 bases and J lost 6, with 15 bases in between. The CDR3 has 15 amino acids. The CDR3 DNA is TGCAGTGCTAGGAAGGGGAGCTCGGGTAATTCACCCCTCCACTTT. Translation: CSARKGSSGNSPLHF.

This sequence joins TRBV6-2 or TRBV6-3 and TRBJ1-1, with 9 positions matching TRBD1. Germline V lookup: CDR1 MNHEY, CDR2 SVGEGT. V was pared by 5 bases and J by 4 bases, with 5 bases of the junction left unmatched. This CDR3 comprises 14 residues. The CDR3 DNA sequence: TGTGCCAGCAGTGGCCGGGACAGGGCCACTGAAGCTTTCTTT. This gives the protein CASSGRDRATEAFF.

The chain recombines TRBV3-1 with TRBJ2-7; D remains ambiguous. With 0 bases removed from V and 3 bases from J, the gap between germline ends came to 12 bases. The CDR3 is 15 residues long. The germline V gene has CDR1 LGHDT and CDR2 YNNKEL (reference sequence). The CDR3 DNA reads as TGTGCCAGCAGCCAAGACCCAAGGTCGGTCTACGAGCAGTACTTC. Translated: CASSQDPRSVYEQYF.

This chain joins TRBV5-4 and TRBJ1-4; D possibly corresponds to TRBD1 (6 bases). The CDR3 sequence is 14 residues long. Germline V gene lookup returns CDR1 SGHNT and CDR2 YYREEE (reference sequence). The germline V and J ends were trimmed by 4 bases and 4 bases, with 11 bases remaining between them. CDR3 protein: CASSPGQSNEKLFF. The CDR3 DNA sequence: TGTGCCAGCAGCCCAGGACAGAGTAATGAAAAACTGTTTTTT.

The J gene is TRBJ1-1, the V gene TRBV10-3; D gene ambiguous. Germline V gene lookup returns CDR1 ENHRY and CDR2 SYGVKD. CDR3 length: 13 residues. The germline V and J ends were trimmed by 3 bases and 3 bases, with 8 bases remaining between them. The CDR3 is CAISDVGYTEAFF. CDR3 DNA sequence: TGTGCCATCAGTGACGTGGGTTACACTGAAGCTTTCTTT.

This rearrangement joins TRBV20-1 to TRBJ2-5, with D unresolved. This CDR3 is 11 amino acids long. CDR1 and CDR2 (germline): DFQATT, SNEGSKA (reference sequence). V was trimmed by 7 bases and J by 4 bases, leaving 10 bases between them. The DNA for the CDR3 is TGCAGTGTGCCCTTTGGAGAGACCCAGTACTTC. It codes for CSVPFGETQYF.

The chain has TRBV28 and TRBJ2-7, with unresolved D. Trimming cost V 6 bases and J 0 bases, with 3 bases left between them. The CDR3 is made up of 11 amino acids. Germline assignment: CDR1 MDHEN and CDR2 SYDVKM. The CDR3 reads CASRLSYEQYF. For the CDR3, the DNA is TGTGCCAGCAGGCTCTCCTACGAGCAGTACTTC.

This clonotype was seen once. V is TRBV7-6 and J is TRBJ1-1; D call uncertain. This CDR3 contains 17 residues. V lost 4 bases to trimming and J lost 1 base, with 19 bases between them. Germline V CDR1 and CDR2: SGHVS, FNYEAQ. CDR3 sequence reads: CASSSQPAGTQNTEAFF. The DNA for the CDR3 is TGTGCCAGCAGCTCCCAACCGGCAGGTACCCAGAACACTGAAGCTTTCTTT.